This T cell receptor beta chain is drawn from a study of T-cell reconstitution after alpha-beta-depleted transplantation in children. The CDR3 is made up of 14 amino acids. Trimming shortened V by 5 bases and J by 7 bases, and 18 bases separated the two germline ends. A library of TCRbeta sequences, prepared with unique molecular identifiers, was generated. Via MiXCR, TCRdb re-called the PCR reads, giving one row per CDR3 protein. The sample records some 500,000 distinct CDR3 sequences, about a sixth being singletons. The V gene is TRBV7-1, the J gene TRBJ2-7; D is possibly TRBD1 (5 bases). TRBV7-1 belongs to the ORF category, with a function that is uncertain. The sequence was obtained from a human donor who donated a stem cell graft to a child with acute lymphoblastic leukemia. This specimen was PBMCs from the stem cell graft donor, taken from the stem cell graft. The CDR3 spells CASSPLGAGPEQYF. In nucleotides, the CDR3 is TGTGCCAGCAGCCCCCTTGGGGCAGGGCCGGAGCAGTACTTC.